The 23 T cell receptor beta chains reported below all come from one sample, sequenced in a study of blood T cells in healthy people across ages. With a J-beta primer mix and a sample-barcoded 5' primer, a second PCR ran roughly 6 to 11 cycles. One entry per CDR3 protein results from TCRdb running MiXCR on the 5' RACE reads. The data contain approximately 880,000 distinct CDR3 sequences, under 50% of them seen just once; the ten biggest clones take up under 15%. The sample was blood. All receptors derive from a man aged 25 to 40 in good health.

Concerning this clonotype itself: Given a much more abundant clone one base away, this may be a read error. The rearrangement joins TRBV4-2 to TRBJ1-6; D is undetermined. The germline gives CDR1 LGHNA, CDR2 YNFKEQ. The CDR3 loop spans 13 amino acids. CDR3: CVSSQDIGSPLHF. Written as DNA, the CDR3 is TGTGTCAGCAGCCAAGATATAGGTTCACCCCTCCACTTT.

The genes are TRBV20-1 and TRBJ2-1; TRBD2 is a possible D gene (6 bases). Germline V gene lookup returns CDR1 DFQATT and CDR2 SNEGSKA (reference sequence). The CDR3 is 16 residues long. The ends were cut back, 6 bases at V and 4 bases at J, with 22 bases in the middle. The CDR3 spells CSASPTTGTFYNEQFF. The CDR3, as DNA: TGCAGTGCCTCCCCCACCACCGGGACTTTTTACAATGAGCAGTTCTTC.

This chain uses TRBV24-1 with TRBJ2-3, with a weak D call TRBD1 (7 bases). CDR3 length equals 12 residues. Germline loops: CDR1 KGHDR, CDR2 SFDVKD. V was trimmed by 12 bases and J by 0 bases, leaving 9 bases between them. CDR3 in DNA: TGTGCCGCGGGACAGAGCACAGATACGCAGTATTTT. Amino acid sequence: CAAGQSTDTQYF.

CDR3 in amino acids: CASSGGVHITDTQYF. The CDR3, as DNA: TGTGCCAGCAGTGGGGGGGTTCACATCACAGATACGCAGTATTTT. This chain uses TRBV28 with TRBJ2-3, with 7 bases that match TRBD2. This CDR3 contains 15 residues. Germline lookup yields CDR1 MDHEN and CDR2 SYDVKM. Trimming removed 5 bases from V and 2 bases from J; junction bases left unmatched: 7.

On this clonotype itself: A much larger clonotype is one base distant, so this may be a read error. This rearrangement joins TRBV4-3 to TRBJ2-2; 11 nucleotides match TRBD2. J gave up 0 bases and V 1 base, and 4 bases lay outside the gene matches. CDR3 size: 18 residues. Germline-derived CDR1 and CDR2 are LGHNA and YSLEER. Written as DNA, the CDR3 is TGCGCCAGCAGCCAAGGTGCTAGCGGGGGGCCGAACACCGGGGAGCTGTTTTTT. Translating gives CASSQGASGGPNTGELFF.

The chain joins TRBV7-2 to TRBJ1-2; D ambiguous. The CDR3 loop spans 12 amino acids. The V and J ends lost 3 bases and 6 bases respectively, with 8 bases between them. CDR1 and CDR2 (germline): SGHTA, FQGNSA. The CDR3: CASSFVNHGYTF. In DNA form, the CDR3 reads TGTGCCAGCAGCTTCGTTAATCATGGCTACACCTTC.

The CDR3: CASTRAAGGSYGYTF. As DNA, the CDR3 is TGTGCCAGCACCCGAGCGGCAGGGGGGAGCTATGGCTACACCTTC. The V call is TRBV6-1, the J call TRBJ1-2; 7 nucleotides agree with TRBD1. CDR1 and CDR2 (germline): MNHNS, SASEGT. Trimming took 7 bases from V and 4 from J; bases not matched to a gene: 12. The CDR3 is 15 amino acids.

V is TRBV2 and J is TRBJ2-2; TRBD2 matches at 12 bases. The CDR3 length is 14 residues. Germline V gene lookup returns CDR1 SNHLY and CDR2 FYNNEI. V shed 4 bases and J 6 bases; nucleotides not matched to a gene: 0. Written as DNA, the CDR3 is TGTGCCAGCAGTGGACTAGCGGGGGCCGGGGAGCTGTTTTTT. This codes for CASSGLAGAGELFF. The complete variable domain, with remaining parts taken from reference TRBV2 and TRBJ2-2, reads EPEVTQTPSHQVTQMGQEVILRCVPISNHLYFYWYRQILGQKVEFLVSFYNNEISEKSEIFDDQFSVERPDGSNFTLKIRSTKLEDSAMYFCASSGLAGAGELFFGEGSRLTVL.

This chain uses TRBV7-2 with TRBJ2-2; D not certain. Trimming removed 2 bases from V and 6 bases from J, with 16 bases in between. Germline loops: CDR1 SGHTA, CDR2 FQGNSA. There are 16 residues in the CDR3. CDR3 nucleotides: TGTGCCAGCAGCTTATTCGTTAGACTGTCGTCCGGGGAGCTGTTTTTT. It specifies CASSLFVRLSSGELFF.

This clonotype was observed a few times. The J gene is TRBJ2-3, the V gene TRBV20-1; perhaps D is TRBD1 or TRBD2 (5 bases each). CDR1 is DFQATT and CDR2 is SNEGSKA in the germline V gene (reference sequence). V lost 0 bases and J lost 8, with 18 bases in between. The CDR3 extends over 15 amino acids. As DNA, the CDR3 is TGCAGTGCTAGAGAGCTGGGGGAAGGTGTAGTTACGCAGTATTTT. It specifies CSARELGEGVVTQYF.

This clonotype was recorded a few times. J is TRBJ2-7 and V is TRBV27; D unresolved. V lost 0 bases and J lost 2, with 17 bases in between. The CDR3 has 17 amino acids. The germline V gene has CDR1 MNHEY and CDR2 SMNVEV (reference sequence). CDR3 amino acids: CASSLSFLDTKAYEQYF. In DNA, the CDR3 is TGTGCCAGCAGTTTATCTTTTTTAGACACCAAAGCCTACGAGCAGTACTTC.

J is TRBJ1-4 and V is TRBV4-3; possible D gene TRBD1, 6 bases. CDR1 is LGHNA and CDR2 is YSLEER in the germline V gene. Trimming removed 2 bases at V and 8 bases at J, with 15 bases between. The CDR3 covers 15 residues. The CDR3 reads CASSQRTQGSEKLFF. Here the CDR3 DNA reads TGCGCCAGCAGCCAACGGACACAGGGTTCCGAAAAACTGTTTTTT.

This clonotype came up once. The J gene is TRBJ1-1, the V gene TRBV27; D is ambiguous. Trimming stripped 3 bases from V and 5 bases from J, with 19 bases between. Germline V gives CDR1 MNHEY, CDR2 SMNVEV (reference sequence). The CDR3 runs 16 residues. The CDR3 loop is CASSLSGPSGLTEAFF. In DNA, the CDR3 is TGTGCCAGCAGTTTGAGTGGCCCCTCTGGACTTACTGAAGCTTTCTTT.

As regards this clonotype: Possible read error: a much larger clone is one base away. The chain employs TRBV24-1 and TRBJ2-1; the match to TRBD2 covers 10 bases. Germline assignment: CDR1 KGHDR and CDR2 SFDVKD. The CDR3 contains 16 residues. Trimming removed 4 bases from V and 3 bases from J; junction bases left unmatched: 5. The CDR3: CATSDPQRGGYNEQFF. In DNA, the CDR3 is TGTGCCACCAGTGACCCTCAGCGGGGGGGCTACAATGAGCAGTTCTTC.

The V gene is TRBV10-3, the J gene TRBJ1-1; D possibly corresponds to TRBD1 (6 bases). V was shortened by 4 bases and J by 3 bases, with 15 bases between the two germline ends. The CDR3 is made up of 15 amino acids. From germline, CDR1 is ENHRY and CDR2 SYGVKD. The CDR3 is CAISGTGPYDTEAFF. As DNA, the CDR3 is TGTGCCATCAGTGGCACAGGGCCCTACGACACTGAAGCTTTCTTT.

This chain connects TRBV7-2 to TRBJ2-7; D gene uncertain. The V and J ends lost 1 base and 10 bases respectively, with 14 bases between them. The CDR3 length is 13 residues. Germline CDR1 reads SGHTA; CDR2 reads FQGNSA. CDR3: CASSLETRSIQYF. CDR3 DNA sequence: TGTGCCAGCAGCTTAGAAACCAGAAGTATTCAGTACTTC.

V gene TRBV20-1 combines with J gene TRBJ2-1; 7 nucleotides agree with TRBD1. The J segment lost 10 bases and the V segment lost 5 bases, leaving 11 bases of the junction unmatched. The CDR3 loop spans 13 amino acids. CDR1 and CDR2 from the germline V gene are DFQATT and SNEGSKA (reference sequence). The CDR3 sequence: CSALGTASYEQFF. CDR3 DNA: TGCAGTGCTCTCGGGACAGCCAGCTACGAGCAGTTCTTC.

V and J are TRBV7-9 and TRBJ2-1; D is uncertain. The germline gives CDR1 SEHNR, CDR2 FQNEAQ (reference sequence). Trimming took 7 bases from V and 6 from J, leaving 10 bases between them. This CDR3 comprises 12 residues. This chain's CDR3 is CASTSRTNEQFF. CDR3 DNA: TGTGCCAGCACCTCCCGCACCAATGAGCAGTTCTTC.

This clonotype was seen a handful of times. V and J are TRBV9 and TRBJ2-5, with 10 bases aligning to TRBD2. CDR1 SGDLS and CDR2 YYNGEE come from the germline V gene. Unmatched junction bases numbered 6, after V lost 0 bases and J lost 4 bases. The CDR3 spans 16 residues. The CDR3 loop reads CASSVDPSGGIETQYF. The CDR3 DNA reads TGTGCCAGCAGCGTAGACCCTAGCGGGGGAATAGAGACCCAGTACTTC.

The chain combines TRBV10-3 with TRBJ1-1, with D unclear. The germline V and J ends were trimmed by 3 bases and 0 bases, with 11 bases remaining between them. The germline V gene has CDR1 ENHRY and CDR2 SYGVKD. The CDR3 runs 15 residues. The CDR3 here is CAISDCCRVNTEAFF. The CDR3 nucleotides read TGTGCCATCAGTGATTGCTGTCGGGTGAACACTGAAGCTTTCTTT.

This clonotype appeared a few times. The chain employs TRBV29-1 and TRBJ2-6; D gene ambiguous. Per the germline V gene, CDR1 is SQVTM and CDR2 is ANQGSEA. The CDR3 length is 14 residues. Trimming stripped 0 bases from V and 4 bases from J, with 7 bases between. In DNA, the CDR3 is TGCAGCGTTGAAGACCGGGCCGGGGCCAACGTCCTGACTTTC. Translation gives CSVEDRAGANVLTF.

This clonotype was detected only a few times. This rearrangement joins TRBV5-5 to TRBJ2-3, with a tentative D call TRBD1 (6 bases). This CDR3 has 15 residues. Per germline, CDR1 SGHKS and CDR2 YYEKEE (reference sequence). Between the trimmed V and J ends, which lost 4 bases and 0 bases, there was a span of 12 bases. The CDR3 DNA reads TGTGCCAGCAGCCAACCCACAGGGAGCACAGATACGCAGTATTTT. This translates into CASSQPTGSTDTQYF. Full variable domain (outside the CDR3, taken from reference TRBV5-5 and TRBJ2-3): DAGVTQSPTHLIKTRGQQVTLRCSPISGHKSVSWYQQVLGQGPQFIFQYYEKEERGRGNFPDRFSARQFPNYSSELNVNALLLGDSALYLCASSQPTGSTDTQYFGPGTRLTVL.

This clonotype was seen only a few times. This sequence joins TRBV7-2 and TRBJ2-7; maybe TRBD2 (5 bases). The CDR3 runs to 14 residues. The V gene's germline CDR1 is SGHTA and CDR2 FQGNSA. V was trimmed by 5 bases and J by 0 bases, leaving 11 bases between them. CDR3 nucleotide sequence: TGTGCCAGCAGCCTACTCCGGGGCTCCTACGAGCAGTACTTC. As protein: CASSLLRGSYEQYF.